The 5 T cell receptor beta chains below come from one sample, sequenced in a study of blood T cells in healthy people across ages (dated by TCRdb to the mid-2010s). Preparation of the library involved 5' RACE. A second 7 to 11 cycle PCR used a sample-barcoded 5' primer and a J-beta primer mix. Using fastp trimming at Q25 and MiXCR clonotype assembly, TCRdb reanalyzed the public sequencing data and kept in-frame beta chains. Each entry is one CDR3 protein sequence, shown with its most common DNA and genes. The sample includes some 1.8 million distinct CDR3 sequences, with roughly two fifths observed a single time. The ten largest clones add up to 20% to 25% of the sample. The sequenced sample consisted of blood. All receptors come from a human donor in good health.

This clonotype was recorded many times. In DNA, the CDR3 is TGTGCCAGCAGCTTATTAGGAAGCAGTGCCTACGAGCAGTACTTC. It translates to CASSLLGSSAYEQYF. This chain joins TRBV7-2 and TRBJ2-7; D remains ambiguous. V was cut by 2 bases and J by 2 bases, with 13 bases left in between. The CDR3 runs 15 residues. Germline V lookup: CDR1 SGHTA, CDR2 FQGNSA.

The chain couples TRBV7-2 to TRBJ1-2; 9 nucleotides align to TRBD1. Germline CDR1 SGHTA, CDR2 FQGNSA. This CDR3 has 15 amino acids. V dropped 5 bases and J dropped 2; count of bases not matched to a gene: 6. The CDR3 sequence is CASSKDGTGNYGYTF. CDR3 DNA sequence: TGTGCCAGCAGCAAAGATGGGACAGGGAACTATGGCTACACCTTC.

This clonotype was detected a few times. The gene calls are TRBV6-5 and TRBJ1-1; maybe TRBD1 (6 bases). V was pared by 8 bases and J by 7 bases, with 14 bases between. Germline CDR1 and CDR2: MNHEY and SVGAGI. The CDR3 has 12 residues. CDR3 residues: CASGLGTHEAFF. In DNA form, the CDR3 reads TGTGCCAGCGGCCTCGGGACACATGAAGCTTTCTTT.

Only a few counts were recorded for this clonotype. The V call is TRBV7-2, the J call TRBJ2-7, with D unclear. The V gene's germline CDR1 is SGHTA and CDR2 FQGNSA. This CDR3 comprises 14 residues. V dropped 4 bases and J dropped 4 bases, with 14 bases sitting between them. The CDR3: CASSSDPTGYEQYF. In DNA, the CDR3 is TGTGCCAGCAGCTCCGACCCTACCGGATACGAGCAGTACTTC. Using reference TRBV7-2 and TRBJ2-7 for the parts outside the CDR3, the full variable domain is GAGVSQSPSNKVTEKGKDVELRCDPISGHTALYWYRQSLGQGLEFLIYFQGNSAPDKSGLPSDRFSAERTGGSVSTLTIQRTQQEDSAVYLCASSSDPTGYEQYFGPGTRLTVT.

The rearrangement uses TRBV7-2 and TRBJ2-3; 8 nucleotides line up with TRBD2. CDR3 size: 16 residues. Germline values: CDR1 SGHTA, CDR2 FQGNSA. V lost 5 bases, J lost 1 base, and 8 bases stayed unmatched. CDR3 nucleotides: TGTGCCAGCAGCCGCCAGCGGGGGAGCGGCACAGATACGCAGTATTTT. This translates into CASSRQRGSGTDTQYF.